The next 3 T cell receptor beta chains were all read from a single sample in a study of PD-1 blockade in classical Hodgkin lymphoma. With no exception, relapse followed autologous stem cell transplantation in all patients, and brentuximab vedotin exposure varied. The repertoire was sequenced with immunoSEQ multiplex PCR; TCRdb's copy has only in-frame clones and lacks some. There are 100,000 to 130,000 clones in the sample; approximately 90% occur only once, and less than 20% lies in the top ten. This material consisted of peripheral blood mononuclear cells (PBMCs), taken before the second cycle of nivolumab. Receptor source: a human donor with classical Hodgkin lymphoma.

The sample holds a few counts of this clone. J is TRBJ2-3 and V is TRBV27, with unresolved D. CDR1 is MNHEY, CDR2 SMNVEV, per germline (reference sequence). V lost 4 bases to trimming and J lost 2 bases, with 1 base between them. This CDR3 is 11 amino acids long. The CDR3 nucleotides are TGTGCCAGCAGTTCCACAGATACGCAGTATTTT. Protein sequence: CASSSTDTQYF.

The chain is built from TRBV15 and TRBJ1-5; 7 bases map to TRBD1. This CDR3 is 14 amino acids long. Per the germline V gene, CDR1 is LNHNV and CDR2 is YYDKDF (reference sequence). The trim removed 1 base at V and 7 bases at J, leaving 4 bases unmatched. This CDR3 reads CATSRVGGGQPQHF. CDR3 nucleotides: TGTGCCACCAGCAGAGTAGGGGGCGGGCAGCCCCAGCATTTT.

The chain combines TRBV6-5 with TRBJ2-7; 11 bases fit TRBD2. Losses at the gene ends were 6 bases for V and 3 bases for J; bases not matched to a gene: 7. CDR1 is MNHEY and CDR2 is SVGAGI in the germline V gene. The CDR3 consists of 15 residues. Here the CDR3 DNA reads TGTGCCAGCAGAACTCGACTAGCGGGGATCTACGAGCAGTACTTC. Its translation: CASRTRLAGIYEQYF.